These T cell receptor beta chains were read from a single sample in a study of T cell responses to AZD1222 COVID-19 vaccine. The method was immunoSEQ multiplex PCR; TCRdb's version includes in-frame clones alone and lacks a portion of them. Of 130,000 to 150,000 clones detected, around nine tenths appear once; the ten largest clones hold less than 7%. Here the sequenced sample was peripheral blood, taken on day 0 of AZD1222 vaccination. Receptors were obtained from an adult in good health. Each CDR3 is given with its conserved first and last residue. A D gene is named only where the DNA matches it firmly. Size is stated for part of the rows, as once, few or many counts, or as a class when the clone is expanded.

j_call: TRBJ1-3; clone_size: .; v_call: TRBV28; d_call: .; cdr3_aa: CASSLWTDSGNTIYF; cdr3_nt: TGTGCCAGCAGTTTGTGGACGGACTCTGGAAACACCATATATTTT
j_call: TRBJ1-1; clone_size: .; v_call: TRBV5-6; d_call: .; cdr3_aa: CASSWRGHMNTEAFF; cdr3_nt: TGTGCCAGCAGCTGGAGGGGACATATGAACACTGAAGCTTTCTTT
j_call: TRBJ1-1; clone_size: .; v_call: TRBV27; d_call: .; cdr3_aa: CASSTSGQGNTEAFF; cdr3_nt: .
j_call: TRBJ1-3; clone_size: .; v_call: TRBV25-1; d_call: .; cdr3_aa: CASTVGGDSGNTIYF; cdr3_nt: TGTGCCAGCACGGTGGGGGGCGACTCTGGAAACACCATATATTTT
j_call: TRBJ2-7; clone_size: .; v_call: TRBV5-6; d_call: TRBD2; cdr3_aa: CASSLRTSGSSYEQYF; cdr3_nt: TGTGCCAGCAGCCTCCGGACTAGCGGGAGTTCCTACGAGCAGTACTTC
j_call: TRBJ1-1; clone_size: .; v_call: TRBV4-3; d_call: .; cdr3_aa: CASSQYTNTEAFF; cdr3_nt: TGCGCCAGCAGCCAATATACGAACACTGAAGCTTTCTTT
j_call: TRBJ1-3; clone_size: .; v_call: TRBV14; d_call: .; cdr3_aa: CASSPRDTFSGNTIYF; cdr3_nt: TGTGCCAGCAGCCCGCGGGACACGTTCTCTGGAAACACCATATATTTT
j_call: TRBJ2-7; clone_size: .; v_call: TRBV15; d_call: TRBD1; cdr3_aa: CATSSSGTGSSYEQYF; cdr3_nt: TGTGCCACCAGCAGCTCCGGGACAGGGAGCTCCTACGAGCAGTACTTC
j_call: TRBJ2-1; clone_size: .; v_call: TRBV24-1; d_call: .; cdr3_aa: CATRRAENNEQFF; cdr3_nt: TGTGCCACCCGCAGAGCGGAGAACAATGAGCAGTTCTTC
j_call: TRBJ2-1; clone_size: .; v_call: TRBV9; d_call: TRBD2; cdr3_aa: CASSVSLAAGGGYNEQFF; cdr3_nt: TGTGCCAGCAGCGTGTCCCTTGCAGCGGGAGGGGGCTACAATGAGCAGTTCTTC
j_call: TRBJ1-2; clone_size: once; v_call: TRBV5-8; d_call: .; cdr3_aa: CASSLVRGSGYTF; cdr3_nt: TGTGCCAGCAGCTTGGTTAGGGGGTCTGGCTACACCTTC
j_call: TRBJ2-1; clone_size: .; v_call: TRBV4-3; d_call: .; cdr3_aa: CASSQELWNEQFF; cdr3_nt: TGCGCCAGCAGCCAAGAGTTGTGGAATGAGCAGTTCTTC
j_call: TRBJ2-3; clone_size: .; v_call: TRBV30; d_call: TRBD1; cdr3_aa: CAWREPGQNTDTQYF; cdr3_nt: TGTGCCTGGAGGGAACCGGGACAGAACACAGATACGCAGTATTTT
j_call: TRBJ2-1; clone_size: .; v_call: TRBV5-6; d_call: TRBD2; cdr3_aa: CASSFYTGEAGPNNEQFF; cdr3_nt: TGTGCCAGCAGTTTTTATACGGGTGAAGCGGGACCGAACAATGAGCAGTTCTTC
j_call: TRBJ2-5; clone_size: .; v_call: TRBV27; d_call: TRBD2; cdr3_aa: CASSLRGGFETQYF; cdr3_nt: TGTGCCAGCAGTTTACGGGGGGGTTTTGAGACCCAGTACTTC
j_call: TRBJ1-1; clone_size: .; v_call: TRBV30; d_call: .; cdr3_aa: CAWSLGVEAFF; cdr3_nt: TGTGCCTGGAGCCTGGGGGTTGAAGCTTTCTTT
j_call: TRBJ1-2; clone_size: .; v_call: TRBV29-1; d_call: .; cdr3_aa: CSVDSGYYGYTF; cdr3_nt: TGCAGCGTTGACTCAGGGTACTATGGCTACACCTTC
j_call: TRBJ1-5; clone_size: .; v_call: TRBV19; d_call: .; cdr3_aa: CASSIRGYNQPQHF; cdr3_nt: TGTGCCAGTAGTATAAGAGGGTACAATCAGCCCCAGCATTTT
j_call: TRBJ1-1; clone_size: .; v_call: TRBV28; d_call: TRBD1; cdr3_aa: CASSSGTVHLNTEAFF; cdr3_nt: TGTGCCAGCAGTTCCGGGACAGTACATTTGAACACTGAAGCTTTCTTT
j_call: TRBJ2-7; clone_size: .; v_call: TRBV6-2/TRBV6-3; d_call: TRBD1; cdr3_aa: CASSYVLSTGGIRTYEQYF; cdr3_nt: TGTGCCAGCAGTTACGTCCTTTCGACAGGGGGCATACGAACCTACGAGCAGTACTTC
j_call: TRBJ1-2; clone_size: .; v_call: TRBV15; d_call: .; cdr3_aa: CATSRYAGRGSGYTF; cdr3_nt: TGTGCCACCAGCAGGTACGCCGGTCGTGGGTCTGGCTACACCTTC
j_call: TRBJ2-5; clone_size: .; v_call: TRBV25-1; d_call: .; cdr3_aa: CASSRRQEETQYF; cdr3_nt: TGTGCCAGCAGTCGGAGACAGGAAGAGACCCAGTACTTC
j_call: TRBJ1-4; clone_size: .; v_call: TRBV5-1; d_call: .; cdr3_aa: CASRRGTSDEKLFF; cdr3_nt: TGCGCCAGCAGGCGCGGGACGTCAGATGAAAAACTGTTTTTT
j_call: TRBJ2-5; clone_size: .; v_call: TRBV20-1; d_call: .; cdr3_aa: CSASRGASQETQYF; cdr3_nt: TGCAGTGCTAGTAGGGGTGCCTCCCAAGAGACCCAGTACTTC
j_call: TRBJ1-2; clone_size: .; v_call: TRBV28; d_call: .; cdr3_aa: CASSQDSYGYTF; cdr3_nt: TGTGCCAGCAGTCAGGACAGTTATGGCTACACCTTC
j_call: TRBJ2-3; clone_size: .; v_call: TRBV7-3; d_call: .; cdr3_aa: CASSPGNWAGTQYF; cdr3_nt: TGTGCCAGCAGCCCGGGGAATTGGGCCGGTACGCAGTATTTT
j_call: TRBJ2-1; clone_size: .; v_call: TRBV12-3/TRBV12-4; d_call: .; cdr3_aa: CASSYVSYNEQFF; cdr3_nt: TGTGCCAGCAGTTACGTCTCCTACAATGAGCAGTTCTTC
j_call: TRBJ2-1; clone_size: .; v_call: TRBV6-5; d_call: TRBD2; cdr3_aa: CASRLAGSSYNEQFF; cdr3_nt: TGTGCCAGCAGGTTAGCGGGAAGCTCCTACAATGAGCAGTTCTTC
j_call: TRBJ1-6; clone_size: .; v_call: TRBV5-1; d_call: .; cdr3_aa: CASSLEGVDNSPLHF; cdr3_nt: TGCGCCAGCAGCTTGGAAGGGGTCGATAATTCACCCCTCCACTTT
j_call: TRBJ1-3; clone_size: .; v_call: TRBV5-6; d_call: .; cdr3_aa: CASSFKQFIIGNTIYF; cdr3_nt: TGTGCCAGCAGCTTTAAACAATTTATAATTGGAAACACCATATATTTT
j_call: TRBJ2-1; clone_size: .; v_call: TRBV4-3; d_call: .; cdr3_aa: CASSQVGGGNEQFF; cdr3_nt: TGCGCCAGCAGCCAAGTTGGAGGGGGCAATGAGCAGTTCTTC
j_call: TRBJ2-7; clone_size: .; v_call: TRBV29-1; d_call: TRBD2; cdr3_aa: CSVLGLAGFHEQYF; cdr3_nt: TGCAGCGTTTTGGGACTAGCGGGATTCCACGAGCAGTACTTC
j_call: TRBJ1-4; clone_size: .; v_call: TRBV6-2/TRBV6-3; d_call: TRBD1; cdr3_aa: CASSIEGTASEKLFF; cdr3_nt: TGTGCCAGCAGCATTGAAGGGACAGCTAGCGAAAAACTGTTTTTT
j_call: TRBJ2-1; clone_size: few; v_call: TRBV6-4; d_call: TRBD2; cdr3_aa: CASSEGPGGYNEQFF; cdr3_nt: TGTGCCAGCAGTGAAGGGCCGGGAGGCTACAATGAGCAGTTCTTC
j_call: TRBJ2-5; clone_size: few; v_call: TRBV11-3; d_call: TRBD2; cdr3_aa: CASSLLAGYETQYF; cdr3_nt: TGTGCCAGCAGCTTACTAGCGGGATACGAGACCCAGTACTTC
j_call: TRBJ1-2; clone_size: .; v_call: TRBV7-2; d_call: TRBD1; cdr3_aa: CASSPYGDREVEDYGYTF; cdr3_nt: TGTGCCAGCAGCCCATACGGGGACAGGGAGGTGGAGGACTATGGCTACACCTTC
j_call: TRBJ2-1; clone_size: .; v_call: TRBV12-5; d_call: TRBD1; cdr3_aa: CASGLVQGANYNEQFF; cdr3_nt: TGTGCTAGTGGTTTGGTACAGGGGGCGAACTACAATGAGCAGTTCTTC
j_call: TRBJ1-1; clone_size: .; v_call: TRBV2; d_call: .; cdr3_aa: CASSEGRFTEAFF; cdr3_nt: TGTGCCAGCAGTGAGGGACGATTCACTGAAGCTTTCTTT
j_call: TRBJ2-7; clone_size: .; v_call: TRBV2; d_call: .; cdr3_aa: CASSEVIIVDGRGDEQYF; cdr3_nt: TGTGCCAGCAGTGAAGTGATTATCGTGGACGGGAGAGGAGACGAGCAGTACTTC
j_call: TRBJ2-5; clone_size: .; v_call: TRBV9; d_call: .; cdr3_aa: CASSVAGRPRSQETQYF; cdr3_nt: TGTGCCAGCAGCGTAGCGGGGCGGCCTAGAAGTCAAGAGACCCAGTACTTC
j_call: TRBJ2-3; clone_size: few; v_call: TRBV4-3; d_call: TRBD1; cdr3_aa: CASSQGTGHTDTQYF; cdr3_nt: TGCGCCAGCAGCCAGGGGACAGGGCACACAGATACGCAGTATTTT